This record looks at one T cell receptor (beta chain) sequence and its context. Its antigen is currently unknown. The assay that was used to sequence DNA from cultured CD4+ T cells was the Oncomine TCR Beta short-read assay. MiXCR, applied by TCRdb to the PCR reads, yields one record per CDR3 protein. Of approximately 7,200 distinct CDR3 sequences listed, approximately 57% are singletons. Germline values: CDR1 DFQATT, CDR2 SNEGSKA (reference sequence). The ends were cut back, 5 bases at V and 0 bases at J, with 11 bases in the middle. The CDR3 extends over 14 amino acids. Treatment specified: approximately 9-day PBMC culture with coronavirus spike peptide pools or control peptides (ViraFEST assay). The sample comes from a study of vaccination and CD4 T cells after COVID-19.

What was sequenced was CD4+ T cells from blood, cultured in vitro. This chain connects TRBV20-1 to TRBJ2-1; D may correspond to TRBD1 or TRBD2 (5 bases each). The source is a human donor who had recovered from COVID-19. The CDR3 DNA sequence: TGCAGTGCTGGCAGGGAGAGCTCCTACAATGAGCAGTTCTTC. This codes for CSAGRESSYNEQFF.